A single sample gave rise to the 28 T cell receptor beta chains below, sequenced in a study of multiple sclerosis patients with progressive multifocal leukoencephalopathy. This sample's time point: time of PML onset. Clones were sequenced by immunoSEQ multiplex PCR, and TCRdb holds only the in-frame ones, with some missing. Among fewer than 40,000 clones listed, approximately 86% were seen once. This specimen was PBMCs, taken from a patient treated with natalizumab. The source is a woman aged 40 to 55 with progressive multifocal leukoencephalopathy.

The rearrangement uses TRBV5-1 and TRBJ2-4; D call uncertain. V gave up 2 bases and J gave up 6 bases, with 3 bases separating them. CDR1 and CDR2 from the germline V gene are SGHRS and YFSETQ. The CDR3 covers 11 residues. In nucleotides, the CDR3 is TGCGCCAGCAGCTTAGGAAACATTCAGTACTTC. Translating gives CASSLGNIQYF.

The rearrangement uses TRBV5-8 and TRBJ2-5; D not certain. The J call may be mistaken, given a closer DNA end match to TRBJ2-7. The length of the CDR3 is 11 residues. In germline, CDR1 is SGHTS, CDR2 YDEGEE. The DNA of the CDR3 is TGTGCCAGCAGCTTGATCTACGAGCAGTACTTC. Translating it yields CASSLIYEQYF.

The rearrangement uses TRBV19 and TRBJ1-5; D is ambiguous. V lost 2 bases and J lost 3, with 5 bases in between. The CDR3 spans 13 residues. Germline CDR1 is LNHDA and CDR2 is SQIVND (reference sequence). The CDR3 DNA reads TGTGCCAGTAGTATACAGCTCAATCAGCCCCAGCATTTT. It codes for CASSIQLNQPQHF.

The chain joins TRBV29-1 to TRBJ2-1; TRBD2 matches 11 bases. V shed 7 bases, J shed 7 bases, and the junction held 6 bases outside the gene matches. Germline-derived CDR1 and CDR2 are SQVTM and ANQGSEA. The CDR3 sequence is 13 residues long. The CDR3 is CSAIAGGLNEQFF. CDR3 coding DNA: TGCAGCGCAATAGCGGGAGGGTTGAATGAGCAGTTCTTC.

The chain links TRBV7-8 to TRBJ2-2; the D gene is possibly TRBD1 (5 bases). The CDR3 sequence is 13 residues long. Germline lookup yields CDR1 SGHVS and CDR2 FQNEAQ. Trimming shortened V by 1 base and J by 6 bases, and 6 bases separated the two germline ends. The CDR3 reads CASSLGGAGELFF. DNA for the CDR3: TGTGCCAGCAGCTTAGGGGGCGCCGGGGAGCTGTTTTTT.

The chain combines TRBV6-1 with TRBJ1-2; D is ambiguous. Germline CDR1 and CDR2: MNHNS and SASEGT. The CDR3 has 15 residues. Trimming stripped 8 bases from V and 5 bases from J, with 21 bases between. The CDR3 nucleotides are TGTGCCAGCGAGAGAATATACCTTGGGTTGTATGGCTACACCTTC. Its translation is CASERIYLGLYGYTF.

The chain uses TRBV11-2 and TRBJ2-7; no clear D. There are 12 residues in the CDR3. Germline V gene lookup returns CDR1 SGHAT and CDR2 FQNNGV. V was trimmed by 4 bases and J by 6 bases, leaving 10 bases between them. CDR3 bases: TGTGCCAGCAGCTCCGGACCCCTCGAGCAGTACTTC. Translated: CASSSGPLEQYF.

V usage is TRBV13 and J usage is TRBJ1-3; the D gene is possibly TRBD1 (5 bases). The CDR3 extends over 19 amino acids. CDR1 and CDR2 (germline): PRHDT, FYEKMQ (reference sequence). The V end lost 2 bases, the J end lost 0 bases, and 20 bases lay between the germline ends. CDR3 sequence (DNA): TGTGCCAGCAGCTTAAACGAGTATCTGGGGCGAAGCTCTGGAAACACCATATATTTT. It translates to CASSLNEYLGRSSGNTIYF.

The CDR3 bases are TGTGCCAGCAGCGAGGGACAGGGAATGAACACTGAAGCTTTCTTT. Its translation is CASSEGQGMNTEAFF. This rearrangement joins TRBV7-9 to TRBJ1-1, with TRBD1 matching 9 bases. J was trimmed by 0 bases and V by 5 bases; bases with no gene match: 4. Germline CDR1 SEHNR, CDR2 FQNEAQ (reference sequence). The CDR3 is made up of 15 amino acids.

The CDR3: CASSQVSGQTQGTEAFF. In DNA form, the CDR3 reads TGTGCCAGCAGCCAGGTCAGCGGACAGACCCAGGGCACTGAAGCTTTCTTT. The chain recombines TRBV4-2 with TRBJ1-1; D may be TRBD1 (6 bases). CDR1 is LGHNA and CDR2 is YNFKEQ in the germline V gene. This CDR3 is 17 amino acids long. V dropped 3 bases and J dropped 4 bases, with 21 bases sitting between them.

This clone has more than one count but fewer than ten. The V and J genes are TRBV7-9 and TRBJ2-1, with D maybe TRBD2 (6 bases). From germline, CDR1 is SEHNR and CDR2 FQNEAQ (reference sequence). This CDR3 is 16 amino acids long. V dropped 5 bases and J dropped 9 bases, with 23 bases sitting between them. DNA for the CDR3: TGTGCCAGCAGCCCAGGCGGGGCGACAACCGGGCTTGAGCAGTTCTTC. Its translation: CASSPGGATTGLEQFF.

The chain recombines TRBV12-5 with TRBJ2-4, with 13 bases matching TRBD2. Germline V CDR1 and CDR2: LGHNT, FRNRAP. The CDR3 runs 15 residues. V was pared by 1 base and J by 8 bases, with 2 bases of the junction left unmatched. The DNA for the CDR3 is TGTGCTAGTGGTTTGGGTGGACTAGCGGGGGACATTCAGTACTTC. Translating it yields CASGLGGLAGDIQYF.

This chain joins TRBV5-5 and TRBJ2-7; D call uncertain. The CDR3 is made up of 11 amino acids. V dropped 4 bases and J dropped 4 bases, with 6 bases sitting between them. Germline assignment: CDR1 SGHKS and CDR2 YYEKEE (reference sequence). CDR3 loop: CASSPDYEQYF. CDR3 bases: TGTGCCAGCAGCCCTGATTACGAGCAGTACTTC.

The chain employs TRBV5-1 and TRBJ2-2, with D perhaps assigned TRBD1 or TRBD2 (5 bases each). Germline CDR1 and CDR2: SGHRS and YFSETQ. Trimming stripped 3 bases from V and 7 bases from J, with 16 bases between. The CDR3 sequence is 15 residues long. The CDR3 DNA follows: TGCGCCAGCAGCTCGGGGCCCGATCGGAACGGGGAGCTGTTTTTT. This sequence encodes CASSSGPDRNGELFF.

In DNA form, the CDR3 reads TGTGCCAGCAGCCGAGCAGGGCACTATGGCTACACCTTC. This codes for CASSRAGHYGYTF. The rearrangement links TRBV5-6 to TRBJ1-2; weak D call: TRBD1 (5 bases). Germline V gene lookup returns CDR1 SGHDT and CDR2 YYEEEE. This CDR3 has 13 residues. V was shortened by 4 bases and J by 3 bases, with 10 bases between the two germline ends.

The CDR3 spells CASRTGVSYEQYF. CDR3 DNA sequence: TGTGCTAGTAGGACAGGAGTCTCCTACGAGCAGTACTTC. V gene TRBV12-5 combines with J gene TRBJ2-7; 7 bases align to TRBD1. V lost 8 bases, J lost 0 bases, and 4 bases stayed unmatched. CDR3 length: 13 amino acids. Per the germline V gene, CDR1 is LGHNT and CDR2 is FRNRAP.

The chain recombines TRBV7-2 with TRBJ2-1; D remains unclear. The germline gives CDR1 SGHTA, CDR2 FQGNSA. Trimming took off 2 bases at V and 4 bases at J, with 15 bases between the two ends. This CDR3 has 16 residues. CDR3 nucleotides: TGTGCCAGCAGCTTAATGGGCCCCTCCTCTTACAATGAGCAGTTCTTC. It codes for CASSLMGPSSYNEQFF.

This rearrangement joins TRBV7-2 to TRBJ1-5, with D hard to call. Germline lookup yields CDR1 SGHTA and CDR2 FQGNSA. The CDR3 is 13 amino acids. The germline V and J ends were trimmed by 5 bases and 7 bases, with 12 bases remaining between them. The CDR3 sequence is CASSPPTGQPQHF. The CDR3 nucleotides are TGTGCCAGCAGCCCCCCGACCGGCCAGCCCCAGCATTTT.

The chain links TRBV11-1 to TRBJ2-7; either TRBD1 or TRBD2 may supply D (5 bases each). CDR3 length: 15 residues. CDR1 is SGHAT and CDR2 is FQDESV in the germline V gene (reference sequence). Deletions cut 1 base from V and 1 base from J, with 11 bases between. In DNA, the CDR3 is TGTGCCAGCAGCTTAGGGGGGAGTGTTTCCTACGAGCAGTACTTC. It yields the protein CASSLGGSVSYEQYF.

The V gene is TRBV7-2, the J gene TRBJ2-2, with 9 nucleotides matching TRBD1. The CDR3 is 14 residues long. In germline, CDR1 is SGHTA, CDR2 FQGNSA. The trim removed 9 bases at V and 7 bases at J, leaving 9 bases unmatched. The CDR3 region has the DNA TGTGCCAGTCGTAGGGGACAGGGAGTCGGGGAGCTGTTTTTT. It codes for CASRRGQGVGELFF.

The rearrangement uses TRBV18 and TRBJ1-1; possible D gene TRBD1, 6 bases. Per the germline V gene, CDR1 is KGHSH and CDR2 is LQKENI. The V end was cut by 6 bases, the J end by 4 bases, with 15 bases between. This CDR3 is 14 amino acids long. CDR3 coding DNA: TGTGCCAGCTCTCCCGCAGGGGTGGCCACTGAAGCTTTCTTT. This gives the protein CASSPAGVATEAFF.

J is TRBJ1-3 and V is TRBV5-7, with 7 positions matching TRBD1. TRBV5-7 is annotated as an ORF whose role is uncertain. This CDR3 has 15 residues. Trimming removed 4 bases from V and 4 bases from J; junction bases left unmatched: 8. The CDR3 spells CASSPDPGQGNTIYF. CDR3 bases: TGTGCCAGCAGCCCCGATCCGGGACAGGGAAACACCATATATTTT.

The CDR3 nucleotides are TGTGCCACCAGCCTACCGGGACAGGGGTATGGGGCCAACGTCCTGACTTTC. Protein sequence: CATSLPGQGYGANVLTF. The chain couples TRBV15 to TRBJ2-6, with 10 bases fitting TRBD1. V lost 5 bases and J lost 3; bases outside the gene matches: 7. The V gene's germline CDR1 is LNHNV and CDR2 YYDKDF (reference sequence). This CDR3 has 17 residues.

This clone was found once. The chain is built from TRBV7-2 and TRBJ2-7; D remains unclear. V dropped 5 bases and J dropped 2 bases, with 7 bases sitting between them. CDR3 size: 12 residues. The germline V gene has CDR1 SGHTA and CDR2 FQGNSA. CDR3 coding DNA: TGTGCCAGCAGCCTAACGACCTACGAGCAGTACTTC. This translates into CASSLTTYEQYF. The full variable domain, with the rest looked up from reference TRBV7-2 and TRBJ2-7, is GAGVSQSPSNKVTEKGKDVELRCDPISGHTALYWYRQSLGQGLEFLIYFQGNSAPDKSGLPSDRFSAERTGGSVSTLTIQRTQQEDSAVYLCASSLTTYEQYFGPGTRLTVT.

The V and J genes are TRBV29-1 and TRBJ1-1; no clear D. V was clipped by 2 bases and J by 1 base, with 8 bases between them. CDR3 size: 13 residues. From germline, CDR1 is SQVTM and CDR2 ANQGSEA. Here the CDR3 DNA reads TGCAGCGTTGAAATAACAGCGAACACTGAAGCTTTCTTT. The encoded protein is CSVEITANTEAFF.

The chain recombines TRBV29-1 with TRBJ2-7; D possibly corresponds to TRBD1 (5 bases). The CDR3 is 13 amino acids. Trimming removed 0 bases from V and 2 bases from J, with 8 bases in between. CDR1 is SQVTM, CDR2 ANQGSEA, per germline. Here the CDR3 DNA reads TGCAGCGTTGAAGAAGACAGCACCTACGAGCAGTACTTC. Its translation is CSVEEDSTYEQYF.

V usage is TRBV11-3 and J usage is TRBJ2-6; D gene unclear. Trimming pared 8 bases from V and 0 bases from J, leaving 5 bases between. Germline CDR1 reads SGHNT; CDR2 reads YENEEA. CDR3 length equals 13 residues. The CDR3 is CASSASGANVLTF. CDR3 sequence (DNA): TGTGCCAGCTCCGCCTCTGGGGCCAACGTCCTGACTTTC. Variable domain in full (rest from reference TRBV11-3 and TRBJ2-6): EAGVVQSPRYKIIEKKQPVAFWCNPISGHNTLYWYLQNLGQGPELLIRYENEEAVDDSQLPKDRFSAERLKGVDSTLKIQPAELGDSAVYLCASSASGANVLTFGAGSRLTVL.

This sequence joins TRBV20-1 and TRBJ2-3; D call uncertain. V was trimmed by 0 bases and J by 7 bases, leaving 5 bases between them. From germline, CDR1 is DFQATT and CDR2 SNEGSKA (reference sequence). This CDR3 spans 11 amino acids. CDR3 sequence reads: CSARDVNTQYF. The CDR3 DNA reads as TGCAGTGCTAGAGATGTCAATACGCAGTATTTT.